This T cell receptor beta chain appears in the sequencing data of a study of blood T cells in healthy people across ages. Study findings and constraints: No conclusive comparison of naive versus antigen-experienced cells was possible with unsorted PBMCs. Naive CD4+ cell counts and diversity both ran higher in long-lived than in aged donors.

Of note for this clonotype: Its antigen is unknown.

Germline V gene sequence: CDR1 SEHNR, CDR2 FQNEAQ (reference sequence). CDR3 length: 14 amino acids. V lost 7 bases and J 4 bases, leaving 14 bases between the germline ends. The second PCR ran roughly 6 to 11 cycles with a sample-barcoded 5' primer and J-beta primers. TCRdb ran MiXCR on the 5' RACE reads and lists one entry per CDR3 protein. The data hold 1.5 million or so distinct CDR3 sequences, with approximately 39% observed a single time. The receptor was isolated from a woman aged 18-29 years in good health. Sequencing was carried out using blood. This chain uses TRBV7-9 with TRBJ2-1, with D tentatively TRBD2 (6 bases). The CDR3 DNA is TGTGCCAGCACCGAAGGTGCGGGGTACAATGAGCAGTTCTTC. Protein sequence: CASTEGAGYNEQFF.